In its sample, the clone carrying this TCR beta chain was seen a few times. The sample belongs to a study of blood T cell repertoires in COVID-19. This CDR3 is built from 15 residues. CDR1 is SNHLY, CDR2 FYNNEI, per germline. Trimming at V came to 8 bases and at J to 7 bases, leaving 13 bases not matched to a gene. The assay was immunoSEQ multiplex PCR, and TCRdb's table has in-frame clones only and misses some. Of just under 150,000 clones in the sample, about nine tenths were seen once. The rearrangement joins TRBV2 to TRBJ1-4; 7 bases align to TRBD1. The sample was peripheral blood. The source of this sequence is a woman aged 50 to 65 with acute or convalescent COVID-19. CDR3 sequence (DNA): TGTGCCAGCGGGCGTCAGACAGGGTCCACTGAAAAACTGTTTTTT. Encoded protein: CASGRQTGSTEKLFF. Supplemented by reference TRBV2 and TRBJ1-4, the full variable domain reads EPEVTQTPSHQVTQMGQEVILRCVPISNHLYFYWYRQILGQKVEFLVSFYNNEISEKSEIFDDQFSVERPDGSNFTLKIRSTKLEDSAMYFCASGRQTGSTEKLFFGSGTQLSVL.